A selection of T cell receptor beta chains follows, all from one sample in a study of T cells in Graves' hyperthyroidism and ophthalmopathy. TCRdb recomputed calls from the multiplex PCR reads with MiXCR, one row per CDR3 protein. The sample yields some 300,000 distinct CDR3 sequences, 13% seen once. The sample comprised blood. These receptor sequences come from a woman aged 25 to 45 with Graves' hyperthyroidism that later progressed to Graves' ophthalmopathy. Both conserved end residues are trimmed from each CDR3.

15 | TRBJ2-1 | TRBV6-6 | ASSYAYLADSYNEQF
11 | TRBJ2-1 | TRBV2 | ASSPGSSDEQF
11 | TRBJ1-1 | TRBV20-1 | SARDAVNTEAF
12 | TRBJ2-3 | TRBV27 | ASSFNGSTDTQY
14 | TRBJ2-2 | TRBV18 | ASSPISGGNTGELF
14 | TRBJ1-3 | TRBV5-6 | ASSQVGQGSGNTIY
13 | TRBJ2-5 | TRBV24-1 | ATSDRRLAGETQY
12 | TRBJ2-1 | TRBV3-1 | ASRKGEVYNEQF
13 | TRBJ2-1 | TRBV30 | AWSAGYTLYNEQF
13 | TRBJ2-6 | TRBV7-2 | ASSLGPSGANVLT
12 | TRBJ1-4 | TRBV7-6 | ASSRTGFNEKLF
15 | TRBJ2-3 | TRBV4-1 | ASSQDHRGLSTDTQY
11 | TRBJ2-7 | TRBV19 | ASSPARDYEQY
13 | TRBJ2-5 | TRBV14 | ASSRLGPTGETQY
11 | TRBJ2-2 | TRBV30 | AWSVAGHGELF
12 | TRBJ2-7 | TRBV11-2 | ASSPIGLPNEQY
14 | TRBJ2-7 | TRBV7-9 | ASSLWQGGSSYEQY
11 | TRBJ2-1 | TRBV7-9 | ASSLGWDNEQF
14 | TRBJ2-1 | TRBV7-2 | ASSLEPSGSYNEQF
9 | TRBJ1-2 | TRBV30 | AWSVQYGYT
15 | TRBJ2-2 | TRBV7-3 | ASSPQGQGSNTGELF
14 | TRBJ2-5 | TRBV7-2 | ASRAGTGSGQETQY
12 | TRBJ2-1 | TRBV27 | ASSPGTSHNEQF
14 | TRBJ2-3 | TRBV28 | ASSSTRDSLTDTQY
16 | TRBJ1-6 | TRBV6-2/TRBV6-3 | ASSPGMVLSSYNSPLP
11 | TRBJ2-1 | TRBV6-2/TRBV6-3 | ASGRANYNEQF
12 | TRBJ2-1 | TRBV9 | ASSVQDTYNEQF
15 | TRBJ1-5 | TRBV15 | APPPRQGPYSNQPQH
16 | TRBJ2-3 | TRBV27 | ASSLRGQGTGLFDTQY
14 | TRBJ2-5 | TRBV6-5 | ASSYGLTPSQETQY
12 | TRBJ2-5 | TRBV30 | AWSGGSPGETQY
15 | TRBJ2-3 | TRBV12-3/TRBV12-4 | ASRPRLASRPTDTQY
12 | TRBJ2-2 | TRBV7-2 | ASSAQLGGGELF
14 | TRBJ2-1 | TRBV12-3/TRBV12-4 | ASSPPGLALGYEQF
14 | TRBJ2-7 | TRBV20-1 | SARELSGRASYEQY
13 | TRBJ1-1 | TRBV6-2/TRBV6-3 | ASRKLTGGDTEAF
14 | TRBJ2-2 | TRBV13 | ASSLGSSGRSGELF
14 | TRBJ2-7 | TRBV7-9 | ASSLGGRSLSYEQY
12 | TRBJ1-6 | TRBV2 | ASMGDRNNSPLH
14 | TRBJ2-3 | TRBV6-1 | ASTPSLAGALDTQY